This is a list of T cell receptor beta chains from one sample in a study of identical twins. Via MiXCR, TCRdb re-called the 5' RACE reads, giving one row per CDR3 protein. The sample lists about 490,000 distinct CDR3 sequences, roughly 15% occurring once. These same records also appear under a second study, on yellow fever vaccine responses in identical twins.

The source material was CD4+ T cells sorted from blood. The source is a woman younger than 35 in good health. Both conserved end residues are part of each CDR3. D genes are given only for firm matches. The size entry is marked missing in some rows and otherwise reads once, few, many or a size class.

clone_size	v_call	d_call	j_call	cdr3_aa	cdr3_nt
many	TRBV5-1	-	TRBJ2-5	CASSPTVWQRETQYF	TGCGCCAGCAGCCCGACGGTGTGGCAGCGCGAGACCCAGTACTTC
-	TRBV12-3/TRBV12-4	TRBD2	TRBJ2-4	CAFSLAGVAGVAKNIQYF	TGTGCCTTCAGTTTAGCGGGAGTTGCGGGGGTAGCCAAAAACATTCAGTACTTC
many	TRBV5-1	-	TRBJ2-5	CASRMGDQETQYF	TGCGCCAGCCGTATGGGAGACCAAGAGACCCAGTACTTC
few	TRBV10-3	TRBD1	TRBJ2-2	CAISGALGRGLSTGELFF	TGTGCCATCAGCGGTGCCCTCGGCAGGGGGCTTAGCACCGGGGAGCTGTTTTTT
few	TRBV20-1	-	TRBJ2-1	CSAGQSIEQFF	TGCAGTGCCGGACAATCGATTGAGCAGTTCTTC
few	TRBV10-1	-	TRBJ2-2	CASSLGTPGTGELFF	TGCGCCAGCAGCCTCGGGACTCCTGGGACCGGGGAGCTGTTTTTT
-	TRBV5-1	-	TRBJ2-2	CASSETVPTGELFF	TGCGCCAGCAGCGAAACAGTTCCCACCGGGGAGCTGTTTTTT
-	TRBV11-2	-	TRBJ2-1	CASSQNGGTTNEQFF	TGTGCCAGCAGCCAAAACGGGGGAACTACGAATGAGCAGTTCTTC
-	TRBV2	-	TRBJ1-2	CASSQQKLPNYGYTF	TGTGCCAGCAGTCAACAGAAGCTCCCTAACTATGGCTACACCTTC
once	TRBV11-2	-	TRBJ1-1	CASSTSRSRGEAFF	TGTGCCAGCAGCACCTCGAGATCCCGGGGTGAAGCTTTCTTT
-	TRBV10-3	-	TRBJ1-1	CAITPREDTEAFF	TGTGCCATCACCCCCCGGGAGGACACTGAAGCTTTCTTT
-	TRBV3-1	TRBD2	TRBJ2-5	CASRLTSGKETQYF	TGTGCCAGCAGACTGACTAGCGGAAAAGAGACCCAGTACTTC
-	TRBV7-8	-	TRBJ2-1	CASGPRGPSSYNEQFF	TGTGCCAGCGGCCCCAGGGGCCCCAGCTCCTACAATGAGCAGTTCTTC
-	TRBV6-1	TRBD2	TRBJ2-1	CASRGMGLAGYNEQFF	TGTGCCAGCAGAGGAATGGGACTAGCGGGATACAATGAGCAGTTCTTC
-	TRBV18	-	TRBJ2-7	CASSPQLSDRSYEQYF	TGTGCCAGCTCACCGCAACTCTCCGACCGGTCCTACGAGCAGTACTTC
many	TRBV9	-	TRBJ2-5	CASSVVGTAQETQYF	TGTGCCAGCAGCGTAGTCGGGACGGCTCAAGAGACCCAGTACTTC
many	TRBV28	TRBD1	TRBJ1-2	CASSPRDRGSYGYTF	TGTGCCAGCAGCCCCCGGGACAGGGGATCGTATGGCTACACCTTC
-	TRBV6-1	-	TRBJ1-1	CASIGLGLPDLTEAFF	TGTGCCAGTATTGGCTTAGGGCTGCCCGATTTAACTGAAGCTTTCTTT
-	TRBV5-1	-	TRBJ1-2	CASSRYPGPDGYTF	TGCGCCAGCAGCCGGTACCCAGGGCCGGATGGCTACACCTTC
few	TRBV5-8	-	TRBJ1-5	CASSLRQTSNQPQHF	TGTGCCAGCAGCTTGCGACAGACTAGCAATCAGCCCCAGCATTTT
few	TRBV7-3	-	TRBJ2-1	CASSLISSSYNEQFF	TGTGCCAGCAGCTTAATCTCCAGCTCCTACAATGAGCAGTTCTTC
-	TRBV28	TRBD2	TRBJ2-3	CASSSGTSGRAIDTQYF	TGTGCCAGCAGTTCAGGGACTAGCGGGAGGGCCATAGATACGCAGTATTTT
many	TRBV6-5	-	TRBJ1-1	CASSYTANTEAFF	TGTGCCAGCAGTTATACTGCTAACACTGAAGCTTTCTTT
-	TRBV5-1	-	TRBJ2-7	CASSSVQGYEQYF	TGCGCCAGCAGCTCCGTCCAGGGCTACGAGCAGTACTTC
few	TRBV29-1	-	TRBJ2-7	CSVRTYSSYEQYF	TGCAGCGTTAGGACTTACAGCTCCTACGAGCAGTACTTC
few	TRBV10-3	TRBD1	TRBJ1-2	CAITEDRREGYTF	TGTGCCATCACCGAGGACAGGAGGGAAGGCTACACCTTC
-	TRBV10-1	-	TRBJ2-1	CASSEELGYNEQFF	TGCGCCAGCAGTGAGGAATTAGGATACAATGAGCAGTTCTTC
few	TRBV29-1	TRBD1	TRBJ1-2	CSVALQGAVNYGYTF	TGCAGCGTTGCTCTTCAGGGGGCCGTTAACTATGGCTACACCTTC
-	TRBV24-1	-	TRBJ2-2	CATSDRPTGELFF	TGTGCCACCAGTGACAGACCTACCGGGGAGCTGTTTTTT
-	TRBV13	TRBD1	TRBJ1-2	CASSSRDSYGYTF	TGTGCCAGCAGCTCCCGGGACAGCTATGGCTACACCTTC
-	TRBV29-1	-	TRBJ2-3	CSVRYLDTQYF	TGCAGCGTCCGATACTTGGATACGCAGTATTTT
-	TRBV29-1	-	TRBJ2-6	CSDIDRDTCSGANVLTF	TGCAGCGATATTGATCGGGACACTTGCTCTGGGGCCAACGTCCTGACTTTC
few	TRBV6-1	-	TRBJ1-4	CASSEGGTSEKLFF	TGTGCCAGCAGTGAAGGTGGGACAAGCGAAAAACTGTTTTTT
many	TRBV4-1	-	TRBJ2-2	CASSQVTSRPGELFF	TGCGCCAGCAGCCAAGTCACTAGTCGCCCCGGGGAGCTGTTTTTT
-	TRBV20-1	TRBD1	TRBJ2-1	CSARERGTGVSNEQFF	TGCAGTGCTAGAGAGAGGGGGACAGGGGTTAGCAATGAGCAGTTCTTC
few	TRBV20-1	-	TRBJ1-2	CSGGDYYGYTF	TGCAGTGGTGGGGACTACTATGGCTACACCTTC
-	TRBV5-1	-	TRBJ2-7	CASSLQGLGEFRIPQYF	TGCGCCAGCAGCTTGCAGGGGTTGGGGGAATTCCGGATTCCCCAGTACTTC
few	TRBV6-1	-	TRBJ2-4	CASSEAPWAKNIQYF	TGTGCCAGCAGTGAAGCGCCATGGGCCAAAAACATTCAGTACTTC
-	TRBV7-3	TRBD2	TRBJ2-2	CASSLMGLAVGGELFF	TGTGCCAGCAGCTTAATGGGACTAGCGGTCGGCGGGGAGCTGTTTTTT
few	TRBV25-1	-	TRBJ2-4	CASTPAGEDIQYF	TGTGCCAGCACCCCGGCAGGGGAGGACATTCAGTACTTC